This T cell receptor (beta chain) is from a study of molecular identifiers for immune sequencing clone quantification. As CD8+CD4-CCR7+CD45RA+ cells, naive CD8 T cells were sorted. Bulk TCR libraries were made with methods that had been previously described and with listed TCR primers. TCRdb reprocessed the PCR reads with MiXCR, giving one entry per CDR3 protein. The sample lists about 510,000 distinct CDR3 sequences, over 20% occurring once. A few counts support this clonotype. V was shortened by 4 bases and J by 0 bases, with 11 bases between the two germline ends. Looked up from germline, CDR1 is SGHKS and CDR2 is YYEKEE (reference sequence). This CDR3 region has 15 residues.

Material: naive CD8+ T cells from blood, with Jurkat cell RNA spiked in. Noted subset: FACS-sorted CD8+CD4-CCR7+CD45RA+ naive T cells. This rearrangement joins TRBV5-5 to TRBJ1-5; D gene unclear. The receptor was isolated from a human donor in good health. Some libraries in this study had Jurkat cell RNA spiked in. The CDR3 loop is CASSEIEASNQPQHF. For the CDR3, the DNA is TGTGCCAGCAGCGAAATAGAGGCTAGCAATCAGCCCCAGCATTTT.